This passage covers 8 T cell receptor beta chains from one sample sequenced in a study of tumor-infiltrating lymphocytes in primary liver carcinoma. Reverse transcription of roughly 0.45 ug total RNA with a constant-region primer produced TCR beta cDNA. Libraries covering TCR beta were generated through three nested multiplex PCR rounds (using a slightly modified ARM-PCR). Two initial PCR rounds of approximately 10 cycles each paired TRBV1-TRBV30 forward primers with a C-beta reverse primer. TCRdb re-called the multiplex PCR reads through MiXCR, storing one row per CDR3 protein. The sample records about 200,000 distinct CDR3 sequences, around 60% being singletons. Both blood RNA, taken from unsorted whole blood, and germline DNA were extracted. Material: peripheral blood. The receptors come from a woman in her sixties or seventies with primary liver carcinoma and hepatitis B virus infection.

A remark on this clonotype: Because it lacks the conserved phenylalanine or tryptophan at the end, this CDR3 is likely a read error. Here the CDR3 reads CASTGTWNTEAFS. For the CDR3, the DNA is TGTGCCAGCACTGGGACCTGGAACACTGAAGCTTTCTCT. The genes are TRBV7-9 and TRBJ1-1; TRBD1 is a possible D gene (5 bases). The CDR3 runs 13 residues. Germline CDR1 is SEHNR and CDR2 is FQNEAQ (reference sequence). V lost 7 bases, J lost 1 base, and 10 bases lay in between.

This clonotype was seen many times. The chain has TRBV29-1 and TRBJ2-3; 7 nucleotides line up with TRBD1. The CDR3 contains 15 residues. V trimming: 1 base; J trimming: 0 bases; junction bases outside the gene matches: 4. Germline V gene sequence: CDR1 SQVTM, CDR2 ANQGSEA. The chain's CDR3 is CSVEGTGHSTDTQYF. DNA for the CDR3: TGCAGCGTTGAAGGGACAGGACATAGCACAGATACGCAGTATTTT.

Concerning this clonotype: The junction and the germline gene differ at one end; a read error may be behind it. The DNA of the CDR3 is TGTGCCAGCAGCCAGTCGGGCAGGGGAAACGCCATATATTTT. Protein: CASSQSGRGNAIYF. The chain uses TRBV5-4 and TRBJ1-3, with D perhaps matching TRBD1 (6 bases). Germline values: CDR1 SGHNT, CDR2 YYREEE (reference sequence). CDR3 length: 14 amino acids.

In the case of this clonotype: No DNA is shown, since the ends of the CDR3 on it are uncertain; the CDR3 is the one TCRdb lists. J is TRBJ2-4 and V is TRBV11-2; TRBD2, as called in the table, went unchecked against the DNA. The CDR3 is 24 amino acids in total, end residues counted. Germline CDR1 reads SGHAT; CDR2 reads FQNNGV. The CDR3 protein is CASSPVRASGYNEQFFGPGNIQYF.

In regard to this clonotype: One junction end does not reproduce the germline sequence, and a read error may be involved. The CDR3 DNA follows: TGTGTCAGCAGCTTGGTTCGCGGGACTAAAAATTCACCCCTCCACTTT. Amino acid sequence: CVSSLVRGTKNSPLHF. V and J are TRBV11-2 and TRBJ1-6, with a possible D match to TRBD1 (5 bases). The germline gives CDR1 SGHAT, CDR2 FQNNGV. CDR3 length equals 16 residues.

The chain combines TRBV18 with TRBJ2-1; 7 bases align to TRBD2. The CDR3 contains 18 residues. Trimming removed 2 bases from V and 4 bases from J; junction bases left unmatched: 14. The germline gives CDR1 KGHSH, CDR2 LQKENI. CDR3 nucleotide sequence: TGTGCCAGCTCACCAAAGGCGGCCATAGCGGGTTCATACAATGAGCAGTTCTTC. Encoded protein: CASSPKAAIAGSYNEQFF.

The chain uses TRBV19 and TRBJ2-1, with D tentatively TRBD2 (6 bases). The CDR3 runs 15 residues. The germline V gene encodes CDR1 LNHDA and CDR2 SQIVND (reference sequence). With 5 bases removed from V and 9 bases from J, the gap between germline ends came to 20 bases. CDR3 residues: CASSSGEQEGPEQFF. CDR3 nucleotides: TGTGCCAGTAGTTCAGGAGAGCAGGAGGGCCCTGAGCAGTTCTTC.

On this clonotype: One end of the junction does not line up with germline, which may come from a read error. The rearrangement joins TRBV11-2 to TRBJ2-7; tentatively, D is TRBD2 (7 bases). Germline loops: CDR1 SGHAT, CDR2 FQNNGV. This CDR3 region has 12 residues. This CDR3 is CASNSGGQPQSF. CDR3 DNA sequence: TGTGCCAGTAACTCCGGGGGGCAGCCACAATCCTTC.